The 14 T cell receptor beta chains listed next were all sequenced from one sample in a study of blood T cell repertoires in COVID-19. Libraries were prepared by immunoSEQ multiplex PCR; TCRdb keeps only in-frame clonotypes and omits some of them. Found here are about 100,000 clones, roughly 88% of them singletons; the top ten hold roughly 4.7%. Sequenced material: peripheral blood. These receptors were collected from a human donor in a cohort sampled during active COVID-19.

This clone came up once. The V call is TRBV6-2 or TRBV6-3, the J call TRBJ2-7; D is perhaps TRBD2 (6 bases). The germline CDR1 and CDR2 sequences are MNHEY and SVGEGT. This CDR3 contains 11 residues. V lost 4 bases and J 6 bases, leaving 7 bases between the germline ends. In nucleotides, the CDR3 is TGTGCCAGCAGTTCCGGGAGCGAGCAGTACTTC. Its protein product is CASSSGSEQYF.

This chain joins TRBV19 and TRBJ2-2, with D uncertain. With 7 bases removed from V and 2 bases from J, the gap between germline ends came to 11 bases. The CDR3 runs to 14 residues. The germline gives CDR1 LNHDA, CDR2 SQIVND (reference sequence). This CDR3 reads CASTSGSNTGELFF. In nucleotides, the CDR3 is TGTGCCAGTACGTCAGGATCCAACACCGGGGAGCTGTTTTTT.

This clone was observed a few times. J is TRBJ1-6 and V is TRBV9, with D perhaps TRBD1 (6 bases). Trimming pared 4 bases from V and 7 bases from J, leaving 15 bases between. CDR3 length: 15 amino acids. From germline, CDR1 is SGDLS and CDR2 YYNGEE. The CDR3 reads CASSYHRVGNSPLHF. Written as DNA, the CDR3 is TGTGCCAGCAGCTACCACAGGGTGGGGAATTCACCCCTCCACTTT. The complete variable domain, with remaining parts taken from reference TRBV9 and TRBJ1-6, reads DSGVTQTPKHLITATGQRVTLRCSPRSGDLSVYWYQQSLDQGLQFLIQYYNGEERAKGNILERFSAQQFPDLHSELNLSSLELGDSALYFCASSYHRVGNSPLHFGNGTRLTVT.

The CDR3 DNA follows: TGTGCCAGTTCTGGCCAGGGGGCGGGAACCGGGGAGCTGTTTTTT. Translated, it gives CASSGQGAGTGELFF. This chain connects TRBV28 to TRBJ2-2, with TRBD1 matching over 8 bases. The germline CDR1 and CDR2 sequences are MDHEN and SYDVKM. The CDR3 is made up of 15 amino acids. V lost 9 bases, J lost 5 bases, and 11 bases stayed unmatched. Drawing the rest from reference TRBV28 and TRBJ2-2, the complete variable domain is DVKVTQSSRYLVKRTGEKVFLECVQDMDHENMFWYRQDPGLGLRLIYFSYDVKMKEKGDIPEGYSVSREKKERFSLILESASTNQTSMYLCASSGQGAGTGELFFGEGSRLTVL.

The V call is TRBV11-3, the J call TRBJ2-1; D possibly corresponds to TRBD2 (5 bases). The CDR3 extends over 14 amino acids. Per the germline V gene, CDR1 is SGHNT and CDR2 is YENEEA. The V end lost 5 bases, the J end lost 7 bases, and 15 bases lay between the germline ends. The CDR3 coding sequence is TGTGCCAGCAGCCCAGGTGGACTCATGAATGAGCAGTTCTTC. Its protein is CASSPGGLMNEQFF.

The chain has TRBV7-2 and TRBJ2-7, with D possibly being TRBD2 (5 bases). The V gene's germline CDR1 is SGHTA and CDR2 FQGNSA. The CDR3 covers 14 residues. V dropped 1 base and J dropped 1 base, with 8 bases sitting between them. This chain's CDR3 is CASSLVPGSYEQYF. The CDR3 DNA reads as TGTGCCAGCAGCTTAGTTCCGGGGTCCTACGAGCAGTACTTC.

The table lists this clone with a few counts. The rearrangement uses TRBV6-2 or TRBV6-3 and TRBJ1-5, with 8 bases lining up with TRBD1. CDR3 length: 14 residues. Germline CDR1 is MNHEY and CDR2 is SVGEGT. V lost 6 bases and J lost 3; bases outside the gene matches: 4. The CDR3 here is CASSRGQDNQPQHF. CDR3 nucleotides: TGTGCCAGCAGCCGGGGACAGGACAATCAGCCCCAGCATTTT.

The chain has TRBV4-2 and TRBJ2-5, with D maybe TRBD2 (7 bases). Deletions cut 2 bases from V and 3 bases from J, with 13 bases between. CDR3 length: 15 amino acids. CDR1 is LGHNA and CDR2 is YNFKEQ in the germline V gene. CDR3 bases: TGTGCCAGCAGCCAAAAGGGGGGGAGGAAAGAGACCCAGTACTTC. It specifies CASSQKGGRKETQYF.

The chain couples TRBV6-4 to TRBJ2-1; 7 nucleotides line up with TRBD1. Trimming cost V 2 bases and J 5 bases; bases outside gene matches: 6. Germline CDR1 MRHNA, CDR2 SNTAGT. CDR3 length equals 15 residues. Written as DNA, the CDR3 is TGTGCCAGCAGTGACCCGCCGACAGGGAACAATGAGCAGTTCTTC. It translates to CASSDPPTGNNEQFF.

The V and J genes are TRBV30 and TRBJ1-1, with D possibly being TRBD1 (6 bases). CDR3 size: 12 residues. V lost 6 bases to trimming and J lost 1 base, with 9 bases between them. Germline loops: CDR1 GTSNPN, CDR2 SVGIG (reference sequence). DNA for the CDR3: TGTGCCTGCAACAGGGAGAACACTGAAGCTTTCTTT. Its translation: CACNRENTEAFF.

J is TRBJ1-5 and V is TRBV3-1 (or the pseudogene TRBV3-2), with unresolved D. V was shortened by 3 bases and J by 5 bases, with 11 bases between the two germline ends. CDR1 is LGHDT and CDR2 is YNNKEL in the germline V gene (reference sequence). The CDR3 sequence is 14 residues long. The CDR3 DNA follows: TGTGCCAGCAGCCAGGTACAGACCCATCAGCCCCAGCATTTT. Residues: CASSQVQTHQPQHF.

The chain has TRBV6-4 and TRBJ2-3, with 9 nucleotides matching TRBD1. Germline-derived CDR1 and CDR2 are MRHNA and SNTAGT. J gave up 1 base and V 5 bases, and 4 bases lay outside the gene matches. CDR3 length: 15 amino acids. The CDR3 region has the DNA TGTGCCAGCAGTCCGGGACAGGGTGGCACAGATACGCAGTATTTT. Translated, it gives CASSPGQGGTDTQYF.

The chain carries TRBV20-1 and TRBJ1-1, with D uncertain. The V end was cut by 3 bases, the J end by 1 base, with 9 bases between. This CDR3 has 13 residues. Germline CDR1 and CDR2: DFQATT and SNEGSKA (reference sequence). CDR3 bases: TGCAGTGCTAGTCGCTCAGGGAACACTGAAGCTTTCTTT. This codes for CSASRSGNTEAFF.

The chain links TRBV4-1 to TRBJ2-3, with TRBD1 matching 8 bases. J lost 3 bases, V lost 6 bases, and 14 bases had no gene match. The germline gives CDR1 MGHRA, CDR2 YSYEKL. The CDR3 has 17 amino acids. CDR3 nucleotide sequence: TGCGCCAGCAGTCAACAGGACAGGGTTCCAGGGACAGATACGCAGTATTTT. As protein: CASSQQDRVPGTDTQYF.